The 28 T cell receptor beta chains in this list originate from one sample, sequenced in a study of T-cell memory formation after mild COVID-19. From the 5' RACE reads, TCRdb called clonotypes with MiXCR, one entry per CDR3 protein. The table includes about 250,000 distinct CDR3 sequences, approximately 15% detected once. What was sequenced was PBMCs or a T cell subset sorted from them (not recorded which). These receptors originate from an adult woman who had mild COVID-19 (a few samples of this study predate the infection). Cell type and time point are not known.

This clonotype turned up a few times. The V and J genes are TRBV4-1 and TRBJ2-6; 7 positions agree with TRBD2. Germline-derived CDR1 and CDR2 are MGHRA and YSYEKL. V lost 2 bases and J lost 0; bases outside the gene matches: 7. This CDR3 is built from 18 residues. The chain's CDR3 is CASSQRLAVLSGANVLTF. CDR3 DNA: TGCGCCAGCAGCCAAAGACTAGCCGTACTCTCTGGGGCCAACGTCCTGACTTTC.

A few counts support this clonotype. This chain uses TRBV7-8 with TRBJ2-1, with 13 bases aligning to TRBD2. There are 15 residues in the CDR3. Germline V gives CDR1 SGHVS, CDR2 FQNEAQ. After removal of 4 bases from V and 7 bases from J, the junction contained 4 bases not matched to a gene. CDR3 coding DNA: TGTGCCAGCAGCTATAGGACTAGCGGGAGAAATGAGCAGTTCTTC. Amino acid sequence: CASSYRTSGRNEQFF.

The CDR3 sequence is CASSQNGRTEAFF. The CDR3 DNA is TGTGCCAGCAGCCAAAACGGGAGAACTGAAGCTTTCTTT. The chain is built from TRBV3-1 and TRBJ1-1; D ambiguous. The germline CDR1 and CDR2 sequences are LGHDT and YNNKEL (reference sequence). The V and J ends lost 2 bases and 5 bases respectively, with 9 bases between them. CDR3 size: 13 residues.

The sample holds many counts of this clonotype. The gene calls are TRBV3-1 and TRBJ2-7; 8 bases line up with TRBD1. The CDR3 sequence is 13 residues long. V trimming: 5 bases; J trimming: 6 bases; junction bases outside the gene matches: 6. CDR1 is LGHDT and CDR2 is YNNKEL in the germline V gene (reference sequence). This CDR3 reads CASSFDDRGEQYF. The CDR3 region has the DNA TGTGCCAGCAGCTTCGACGACAGGGGCGAGCAGTACTTC.

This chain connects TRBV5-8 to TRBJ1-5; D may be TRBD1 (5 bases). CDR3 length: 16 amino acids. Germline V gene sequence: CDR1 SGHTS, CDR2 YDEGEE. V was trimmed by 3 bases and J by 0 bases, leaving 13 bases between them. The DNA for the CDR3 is TGTGCCAGCAGCTCGCGACAGACTTATAGCAATCAGCCCCAGCATTTT. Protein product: CASSSRQTYSNQPQHF.

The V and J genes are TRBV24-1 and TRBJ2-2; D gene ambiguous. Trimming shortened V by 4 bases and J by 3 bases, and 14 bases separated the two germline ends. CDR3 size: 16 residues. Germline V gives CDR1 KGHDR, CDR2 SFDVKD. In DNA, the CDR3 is TGTGCCACCAGTGAGGTTATGGGAAGAGACACCGGGGAGCTGTTTTTT. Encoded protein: CATSEVMGRDTGELFF.

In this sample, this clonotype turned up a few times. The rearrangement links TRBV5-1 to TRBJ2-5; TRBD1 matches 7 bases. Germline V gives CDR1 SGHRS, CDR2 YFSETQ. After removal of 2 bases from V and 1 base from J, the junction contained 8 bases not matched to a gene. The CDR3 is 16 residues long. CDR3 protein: CASSLGKTGSQETQYF. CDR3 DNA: TGCGCCAGCAGCTTAGGAAAGACAGGGTCCCAAGAGACCCAGTACTTC. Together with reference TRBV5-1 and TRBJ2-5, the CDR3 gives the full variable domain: KAGVTQTPRYLIKTRGQQVTLSCSPISGHRSVSWYQQTPGQGLQFLFEYFSETQRNKGNFPGRFSGRQFSNSRSEMNVSTLELGDSALYLCASSLGKTGSQETQYFGPGTRLLVL.

The DNA for the CDR3 is TGTGCCTGGAGTGTACATCGGGCCCAAGAGACCCAGTACTTC. As protein: CAWSVHRAQETQYF. The chain joins TRBV30 to TRBJ2-5; D unclear. This CDR3 spans 14 amino acids. Trimming left V 0 bases short and J 1 base short, with 9 bases between. Germline V gene data show CDR1 as GTSNPN and CDR2 as SVGIG (reference sequence).

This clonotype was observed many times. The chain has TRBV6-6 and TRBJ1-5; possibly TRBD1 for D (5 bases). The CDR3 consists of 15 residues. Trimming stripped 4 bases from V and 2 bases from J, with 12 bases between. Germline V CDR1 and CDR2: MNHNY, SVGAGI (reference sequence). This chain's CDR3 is CASSWLGVGNQPQHF. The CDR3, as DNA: TGTGCCAGCAGTTGGTTAGGGGTTGGCAATCAGCCCCAGCATTTT.

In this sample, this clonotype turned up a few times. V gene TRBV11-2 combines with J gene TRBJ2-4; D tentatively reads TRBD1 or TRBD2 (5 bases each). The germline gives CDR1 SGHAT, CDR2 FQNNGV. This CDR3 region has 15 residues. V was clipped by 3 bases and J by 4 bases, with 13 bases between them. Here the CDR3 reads CASSFLRDRKNIQYF. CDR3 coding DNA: TGTGCCAGCAGCTTTCTCCGGGACCGTAAAAACATTCAGTACTTC.

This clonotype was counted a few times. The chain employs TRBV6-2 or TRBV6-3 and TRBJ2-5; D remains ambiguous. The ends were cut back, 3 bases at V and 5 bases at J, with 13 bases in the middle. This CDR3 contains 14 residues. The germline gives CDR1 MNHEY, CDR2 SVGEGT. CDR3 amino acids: CASSYSEGWETQYF. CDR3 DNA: TGTGCCAGCAGTTATTCGGAAGGCTGGGAGACCCAGTACTTC.

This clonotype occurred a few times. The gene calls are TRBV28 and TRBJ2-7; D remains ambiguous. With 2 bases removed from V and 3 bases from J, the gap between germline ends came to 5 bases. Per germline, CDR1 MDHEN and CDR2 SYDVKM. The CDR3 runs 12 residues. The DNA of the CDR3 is TGTGCCAGCAGTTTAAGTCGCTACGAGCAGTACTTC. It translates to CASSLSRYEQYF.

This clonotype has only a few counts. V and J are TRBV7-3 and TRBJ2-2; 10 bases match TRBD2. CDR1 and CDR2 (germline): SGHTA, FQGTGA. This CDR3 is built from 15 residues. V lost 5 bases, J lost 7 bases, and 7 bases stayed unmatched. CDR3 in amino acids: CASSLSGGANGELFF. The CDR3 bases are TGTGCCAGCAGCCTGAGCGGGGGGGCCAACGGGGAGCTGTTTTTT.

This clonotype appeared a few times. The CDR3 sequence: CASSRTRDNYNEQFF. CDR3 sequence (DNA): TGTGCCAGCAGCCGAACCCGGGACAACTACAATGAGCAGTTCTTC. The chain is built from TRBV3-1 and TRBJ2-1, with TRBD1 as a possible D gene (6 bases). Trimming took off 4 bases at V and 3 bases at J, with 13 bases between the two ends. Germline V CDR1 and CDR2: LGHDT, YNNKEL (reference sequence). The CDR3 runs to 15 residues.

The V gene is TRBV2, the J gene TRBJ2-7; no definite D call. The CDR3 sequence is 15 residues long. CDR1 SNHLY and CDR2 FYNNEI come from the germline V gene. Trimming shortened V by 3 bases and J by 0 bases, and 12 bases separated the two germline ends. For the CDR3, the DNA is TGTGCCAGCAGTGATGAGGACCGCCACTCCTACGAGCAGTACTTC. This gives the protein CASSDEDRHSYEQYF.

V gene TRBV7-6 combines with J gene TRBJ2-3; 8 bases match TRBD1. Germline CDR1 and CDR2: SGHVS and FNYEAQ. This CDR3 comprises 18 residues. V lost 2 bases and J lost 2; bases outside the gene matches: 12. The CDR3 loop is CASSLFGTGQGHTDTQYF. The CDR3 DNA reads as TGTGCCAGCAGCTTATTTGGGACCGGACAGGGTCACACAGATACGCAGTATTTT.

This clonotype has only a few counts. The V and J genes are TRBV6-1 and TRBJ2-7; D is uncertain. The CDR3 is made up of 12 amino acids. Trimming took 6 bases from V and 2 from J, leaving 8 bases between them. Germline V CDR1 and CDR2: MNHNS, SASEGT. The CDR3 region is CASSASAYEQYF. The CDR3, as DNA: TGTGCCAGCAGCGCCAGCGCCTACGAGCAGTACTTC.

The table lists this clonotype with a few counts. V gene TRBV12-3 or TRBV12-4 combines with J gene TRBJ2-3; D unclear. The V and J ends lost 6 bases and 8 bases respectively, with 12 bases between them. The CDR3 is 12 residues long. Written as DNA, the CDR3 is TGTGCCAGCAGCACGACGCCTGTTACGCAGTATTTT. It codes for CASSTTPVTQYF.

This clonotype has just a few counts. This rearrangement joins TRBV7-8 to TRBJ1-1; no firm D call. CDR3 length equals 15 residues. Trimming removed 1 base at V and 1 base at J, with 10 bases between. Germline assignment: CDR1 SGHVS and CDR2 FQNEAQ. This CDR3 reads CASSLEEGGNTEAFF. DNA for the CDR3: TGTGCCAGCAGCTTAGAGGAGGGAGGGAACACTGAAGCTTTCTTT.

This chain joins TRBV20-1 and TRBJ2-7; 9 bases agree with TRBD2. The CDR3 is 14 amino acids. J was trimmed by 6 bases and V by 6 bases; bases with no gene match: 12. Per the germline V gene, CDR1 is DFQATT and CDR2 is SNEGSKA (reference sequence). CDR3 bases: TGCAGTGCGCTGACTAGCGGACCGTTGGGCGAGCAGTACTTC. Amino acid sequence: CSALTSGPLGEQYF.

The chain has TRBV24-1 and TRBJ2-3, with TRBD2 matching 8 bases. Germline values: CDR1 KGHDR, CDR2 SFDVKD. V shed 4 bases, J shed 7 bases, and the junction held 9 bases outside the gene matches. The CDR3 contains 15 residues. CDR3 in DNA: TGTGCCACCAGTGACAGAGCGGGGGAGCTAAATACGCAGTATTTT. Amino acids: CATSDRAGELNTQYF.

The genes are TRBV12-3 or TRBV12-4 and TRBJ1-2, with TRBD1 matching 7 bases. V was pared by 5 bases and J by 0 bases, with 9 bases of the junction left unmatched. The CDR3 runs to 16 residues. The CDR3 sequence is CASSRQGLTANYGYTF. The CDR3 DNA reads TGTGCCAGCAGTCGACAGGGCCTTACGGCTAACTATGGCTACACCTTC.

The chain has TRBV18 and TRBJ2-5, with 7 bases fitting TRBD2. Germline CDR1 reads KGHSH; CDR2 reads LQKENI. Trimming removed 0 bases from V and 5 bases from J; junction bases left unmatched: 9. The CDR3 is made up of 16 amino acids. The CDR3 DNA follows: TGTGCCAGCTCACCACCAAACCGACTAGCCCGGGAGACCCAGTACTTC. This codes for CASSPPNRLARETQYF.

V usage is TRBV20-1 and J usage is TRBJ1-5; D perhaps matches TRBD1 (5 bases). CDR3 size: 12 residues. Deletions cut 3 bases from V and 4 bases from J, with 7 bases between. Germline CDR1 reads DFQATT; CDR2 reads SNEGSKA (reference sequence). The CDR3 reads CSARTANQPQHF. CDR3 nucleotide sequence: TGCAGTGCTAGGACAGCTAATCAGCCCCAGCATTTT.

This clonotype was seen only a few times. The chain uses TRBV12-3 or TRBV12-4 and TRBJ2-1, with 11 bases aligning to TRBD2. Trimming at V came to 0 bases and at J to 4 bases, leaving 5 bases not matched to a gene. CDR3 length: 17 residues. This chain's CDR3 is CASSLARTSGWYNEQFF. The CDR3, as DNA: TGTGCCAGCAGTTTAGCGAGGACTAGCGGGTGGTACAATGAGCAGTTCTTC.

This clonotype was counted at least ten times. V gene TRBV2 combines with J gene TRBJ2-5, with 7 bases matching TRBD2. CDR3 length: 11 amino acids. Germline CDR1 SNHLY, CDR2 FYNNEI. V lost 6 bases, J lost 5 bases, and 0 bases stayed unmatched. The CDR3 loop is CASSGGETQYF. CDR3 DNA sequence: TGTGCCAGCAGCGGGGGGGAGACCCAGTACTTC.

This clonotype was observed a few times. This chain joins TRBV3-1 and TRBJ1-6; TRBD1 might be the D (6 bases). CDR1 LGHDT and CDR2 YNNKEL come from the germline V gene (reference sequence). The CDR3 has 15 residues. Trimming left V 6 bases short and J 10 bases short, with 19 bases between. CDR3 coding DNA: TGTGCCAGCAGTCTTACGGGGGGCGGAGGCTCACCCCTCCACTTT. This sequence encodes CASSLTGGGGSPLHF.

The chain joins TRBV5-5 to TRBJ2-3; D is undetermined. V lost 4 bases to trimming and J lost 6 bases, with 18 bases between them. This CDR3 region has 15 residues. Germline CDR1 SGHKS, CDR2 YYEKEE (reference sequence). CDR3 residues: CASSLKQPTIDTQYF. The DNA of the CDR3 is TGTGCCAGCAGCCTGAAGCAGCCTACCATCGATACGCAGTATTTT.